This entry is about one TCR beta chain. No antigen is known for it. Base qualities are not recorded, but no much larger clone differs from it by a single base. The data stem from a study of shared clonotypes between healthy human individuals (dated by TCRdb to 2018 to 2021). Background for the entire study: The cohort included a few men and a couple of women between 18 and 49 years of age. Per donor, three plates each were used for CD4 naive and CD4 memory, two for CD8 naive, and one for CD8 memory. The study deeply sequenced blood TCR repertoires of several healthy adults to estimate repertoire size and the extent of clonotype sharing between individuals. Different laboratories and diverse techniques were used to prepare libraries and sequence TCR repertoires, to increase sequencing depth and limit assay-specific biases. Each donor's leukapheresis produced roughly between roughly 0.85 and 9.5 billion PBMCs.

What the authors observed across the whole study: Sampling was limited to blood, and TCR repertoires in tissue likely differ from TCR repertoires in blood. Sharing across a handful of donors was observed for approximately 5% of naive CD4, over 3% of naive CD8, about 2.3% of memory CD4, and roughly 0.4% of memory CD8 clonotypes. Based on pairwise subsampling, the degree of clonotype sharing among donors was expected to be affected by sequencing depth. The small number of donors limited the genetic and exposure-history diversity represented. Compared with non-shared clonotypes, clonotypes shared by all four sorted-subset donors had higher generation probabilities. Incomplete sequencing was indicated by rarefaction of sorted-subset datasets, despite the large sequencing depth. Naive subsets generally had larger estimated clonotype richness than memory subsets.

CD8 naive samples consisted of CD45RO-negative cells that were positively selected for CCR7, yielding a CD45RA+CCR7+ population without TemRA cells. The donors were healthy, HIV-negative adults with no recently reported acute infections or vaccinations. Only Caucasian adults living in Nashville, Tennessee, USA were represented among the donors. Blood was collected by leukapheresis, and PBMCs were isolated by Ficoll-Histopaque density gradient centrifugation and then cryopreserved in liquid nitrogen vapor phase. Analytical flow cytometry was used to check the purity and quantity of every magnetically sorted T cell population. Genomic DNA was isolated from every sorted fraction and measured by UV absorbance on a Nanodrop 2000c. Using the deep immunoSEQ assay, TCR CDR3 regions were amplified from genomic DNA by multiplex PCR. Genomic DNA extracted from each cell subset was distributed evenly over all wells of several immunoSEQ 96-well plates, and each plate served as one replicate. For sorted subsets, each replicate PCR was loaded with about 200 ng genomic DNA, equivalent to about 30,000 T cell genomes. The purified libraries were quantified using a Qubit 3.0 fluorometer, sized with a Bioanalyzer 2100, and then quantified again using the KAPA Library Quantification kit. Each immunoSEQ 96-well plate was sequenced on its own single-read 150-cycle Illumina NextSeq 550 flow cell. In the paper's pipeline: The immunoSEQ output contained only junctional sequences without quality scores, so filtering could not match that applied to full-length reads. To assign V/J genes and CDR3, sequences were annotated against IMGT germline references using PyIR, a Python wrapper for IgBLAST v1.9. Reads with weak V/J assignments (E-value above 1e-6), missing CDR3, stop codons, out-of-frame junctions, or ambiguous translated residues were removed. V3J clonotypes were defined as sequences sharing an identical inferred V gene, J gene, and CDR3 amino acid sequence. To compute the percentage overlap between repertoires, the number of shared unique clonotypes was divided by the size of the smaller repertoire. RTK rarefaction, the Chao1 estimator, and Recon v2.1 estimates of unobserved clonotypes were used to assess repertoire richness. Generation probabilities were computed with OLGA for all TCRbeta clonotypes obtained by the gDNA method from several donors. TCRdb limited this immuneACCESS table to in-frame rearrangements with V and J called. A share of clones is missing; checked studies link under half to unresolved V genes, and the rest is unexplained. V and J calls and clone size are given by that table; D and trimming were obtained from the DNA. For this sample there are 2 million to 2.5 million clones; approximately 94% appear just once. The top ten clonotypes cover 0.85% to 1.3% of the sample.

V is pared back by 6 bases and J by 2 bases, with 16 bases lying between the germline termini. Measured from the cysteine to the phenylalanine, the CDR3 is 16 residues long. Only the CDR3 DNA is retained, 48 bases long and in frame from the first base. The germline V gene (reference sequence) gives CDR1 as MNHEY and CDR2 as SMNVEV. This chain joins TRBV27 to TRBJ2-2; 6 matching bases give a weak D call of TRBD2. The material sequenced was naive CD8+ T cells sorted from blood. Sample cell subset or site, as interpreted from the label and publication: CD45RA+CCR7+. The sequence came from a man between 18 and 35 years old in good health. The DNA sequence is given as TGTGCCAGCAGCGAAACCGGGACTGTTAACACCGGGGAGCTGTTTTTT. It translates to CASSETGTVNTGELFF.